Sequencing of this TCR beta chain was carried out in a study of T cell clusters in autoimmune cytopenias. Study-level results: The T cell clusters were defined only in silico, without experimental functional validation. A dominant lymphoma-associated repertoire apparently masked the cluster-lack signature in secondary cytopenia versus chronic lymphocytic leukemia.

About 39,000 genome equivalents of blood DNA were amplified for TRB. TRB rearrangements were amplified by touch-down multiplex PCR with mixed TRB-A/B primers. With the multiplex PCR reads reprocessed, TCRdb shows one record per CDR3 protein and no DNA. This repertoire includes thousands of distinct CDR3 sequences. There are 14 residues in the CDR3. CDR1 and CDR2 from the germline V gene are LNHDA and SQIVND (reference sequence). This clonotype ranks as medium-sized (0.01 to 0.1%) in terms of frequency. Its matching antigen is unknown. Sequenced input: peripheral blood. This receptor was identified in a human donor with an autoimmune cytopenia or autoimmune hepatitis (not recorded which). V and J are TRBV19 and TRBJ2-7; TCRdb outputs TRBD1, but without DNA this stays unchecked. The CDR3 spells CASSSRDSIYKQYF.